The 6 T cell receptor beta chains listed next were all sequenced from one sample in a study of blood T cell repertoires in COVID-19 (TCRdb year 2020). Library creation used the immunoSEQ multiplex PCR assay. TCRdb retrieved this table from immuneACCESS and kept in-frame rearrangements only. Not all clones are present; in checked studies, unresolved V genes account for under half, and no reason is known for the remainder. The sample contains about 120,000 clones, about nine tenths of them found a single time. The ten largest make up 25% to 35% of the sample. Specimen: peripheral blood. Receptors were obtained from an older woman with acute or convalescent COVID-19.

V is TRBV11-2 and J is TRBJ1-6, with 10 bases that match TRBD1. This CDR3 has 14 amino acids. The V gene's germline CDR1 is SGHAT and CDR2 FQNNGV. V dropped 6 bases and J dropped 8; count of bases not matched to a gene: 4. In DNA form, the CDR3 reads TGTGCCAGCAGGGGACAGGGGAGCCATTCACCCCTCCACTTT. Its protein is CASRGQGSHSPLHF.

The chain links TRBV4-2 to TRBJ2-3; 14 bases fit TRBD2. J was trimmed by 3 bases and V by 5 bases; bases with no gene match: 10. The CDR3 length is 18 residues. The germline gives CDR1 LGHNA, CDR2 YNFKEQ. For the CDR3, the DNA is TGTGCCAGCAGCAACCCGGGACTAGCGGGGGTTGGTACAGATACGCAGTATTTT. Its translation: CASSNPGLAGVGTDTQYF.

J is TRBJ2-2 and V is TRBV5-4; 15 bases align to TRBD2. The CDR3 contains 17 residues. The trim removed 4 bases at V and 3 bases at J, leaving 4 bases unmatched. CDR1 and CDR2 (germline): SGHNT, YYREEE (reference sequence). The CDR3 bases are TGTGCCAGCAGCATCGGACTAGCGGGGGGGGACACCGGGGAGCTGTTTTTT. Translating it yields CASSIGLAGGDTGELFF.

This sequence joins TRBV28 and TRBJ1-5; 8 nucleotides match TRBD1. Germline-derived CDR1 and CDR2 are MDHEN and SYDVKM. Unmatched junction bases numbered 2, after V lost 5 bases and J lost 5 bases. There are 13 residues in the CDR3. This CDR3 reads CASSPGGHQPQHF. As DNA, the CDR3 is TGTGCCAGCAGTCCAGGGGGCCATCAGCCCCAGCATTTT. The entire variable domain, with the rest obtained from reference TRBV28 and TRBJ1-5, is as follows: DVKVTQSSRYLVKRTGEKVFLECVQDMDHENMFWYRQDPGLGLRLIYFSYDVKMKEKGDIPEGYSVSREKKERFSLILESASTNQTSMYLCASSPGGHQPQHFGDGTRLSIL.

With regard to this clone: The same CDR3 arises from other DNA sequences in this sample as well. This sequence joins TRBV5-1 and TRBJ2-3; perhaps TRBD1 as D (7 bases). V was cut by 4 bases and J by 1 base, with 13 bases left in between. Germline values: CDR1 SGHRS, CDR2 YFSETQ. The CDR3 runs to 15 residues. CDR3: CASSLQGGGTDTQYF. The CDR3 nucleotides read TGCGCCAGCAGCCTGCAGGGGGGTGGCACAGATACGCAGTATTTT.

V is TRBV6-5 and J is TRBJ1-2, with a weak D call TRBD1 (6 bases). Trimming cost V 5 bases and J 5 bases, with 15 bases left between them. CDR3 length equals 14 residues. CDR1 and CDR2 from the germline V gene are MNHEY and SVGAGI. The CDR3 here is CASSMTTGRYGYTF. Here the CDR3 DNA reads TGTGCCAGCAGTATGACGACAGGCAGATATGGCTACACCTTC.